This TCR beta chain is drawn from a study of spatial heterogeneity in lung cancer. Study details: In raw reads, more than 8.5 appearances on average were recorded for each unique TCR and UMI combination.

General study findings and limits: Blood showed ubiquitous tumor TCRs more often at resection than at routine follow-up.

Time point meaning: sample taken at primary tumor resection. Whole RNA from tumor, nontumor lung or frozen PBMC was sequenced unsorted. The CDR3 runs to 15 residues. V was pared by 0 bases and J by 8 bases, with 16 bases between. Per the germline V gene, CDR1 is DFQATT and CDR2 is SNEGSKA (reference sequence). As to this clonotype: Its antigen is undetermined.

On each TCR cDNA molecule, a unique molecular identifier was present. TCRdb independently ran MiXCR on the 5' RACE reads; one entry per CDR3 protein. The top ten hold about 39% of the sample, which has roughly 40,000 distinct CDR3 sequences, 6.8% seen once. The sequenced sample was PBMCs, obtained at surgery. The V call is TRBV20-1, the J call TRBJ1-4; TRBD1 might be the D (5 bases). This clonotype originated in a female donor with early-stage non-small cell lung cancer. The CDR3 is CSARDREGKGEKLFF. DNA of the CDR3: TGCAGTGCTAGAGACCGTGAGGGGAAGGGCGAAAAACTGTTTTTT.